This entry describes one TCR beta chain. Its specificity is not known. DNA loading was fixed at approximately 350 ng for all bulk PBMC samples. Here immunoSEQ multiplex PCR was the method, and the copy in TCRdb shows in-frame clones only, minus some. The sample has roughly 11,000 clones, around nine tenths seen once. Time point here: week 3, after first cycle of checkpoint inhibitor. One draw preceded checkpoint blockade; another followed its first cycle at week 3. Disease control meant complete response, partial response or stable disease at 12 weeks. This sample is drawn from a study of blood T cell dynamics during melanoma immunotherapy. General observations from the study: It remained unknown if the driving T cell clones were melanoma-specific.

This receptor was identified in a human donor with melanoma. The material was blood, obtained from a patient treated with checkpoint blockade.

The CDR3: CASTRAGNNSPLHF. CDR3 DNA: TGTGCCAGCACCCGGGCGGGGAATAATTCACCCCTCCACTTT. V usage is TRBV27 and J usage is TRBJ1-6; D gene ambiguous. The CDR3 consists of 14 residues. Germline values: CDR1 MNHEY, CDR2 SMNVEV (reference sequence). V was clipped by 7 bases and J by 5 bases, with 12 bases between them.